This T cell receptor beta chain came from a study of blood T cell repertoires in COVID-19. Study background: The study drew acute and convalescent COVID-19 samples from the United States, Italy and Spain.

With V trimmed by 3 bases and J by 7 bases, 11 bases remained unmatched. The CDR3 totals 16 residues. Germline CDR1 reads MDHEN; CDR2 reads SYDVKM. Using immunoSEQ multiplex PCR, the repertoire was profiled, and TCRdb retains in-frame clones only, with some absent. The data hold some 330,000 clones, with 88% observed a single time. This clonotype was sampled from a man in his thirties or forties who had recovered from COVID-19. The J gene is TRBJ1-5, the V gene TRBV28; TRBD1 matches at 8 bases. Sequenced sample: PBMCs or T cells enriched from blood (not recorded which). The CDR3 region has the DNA TGTGCCAGCAGTTTGCCAGGGGGCCATGGGGTGCAGCCCCAGCATTTT. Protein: CASSLPGGHGVQPQHF.